This passage covers 2 T cell receptor beta chains from one sample sequenced in a study of blood T cell repertoires in COVID-19. TCRdb's table, derived via immunoSEQ multiplex PCR, lists solely in-frame clones and lacks some. Counted here are 300,000 to 450,000 clones, 88% occurring once; the ten biggest clones make up over 1%. Material: PBMCs or T cells enriched from blood (not recorded which). Receptors were obtained from a young woman who had been exposed to COVID-19.

This chain joins TRBV2 and TRBJ1-1, with unresolved D. CDR1 is SNHLY and CDR2 is FYNNEI in the germline V gene. CDR3 size: 14 residues. Deletions cut 4 bases from V and 2 bases from J, with 11 bases between. The CDR3 protein is CASSVEFLNTEAFF. CDR3 bases: TGTGCCAGCAGTGTGGAGTTTCTAAACACTGAAGCTTTCTTT. The whole variable domain, remainder taken from reference TRBV2 and TRBJ1-1, is EPEVTQTPSHQVTQMGQEVILRCVPISNHLYFYWYRQILGQKVEFLVSFYNNEISEKSEIFDDQFSVERPDGSNFTLKIRSTKLEDSAMYFCASSVEFLNTEAFFGQGTRLTVV.

This clone has a count of ten or more. This chain joins TRBV30 and TRBJ1-2; 7 bases fit TRBD1. In germline, CDR1 is GTSNPN, CDR2 SVGIG (reference sequence). The CDR3 runs to 13 residues. The V gene end was trimmed by 7 bases and the J gene end by 2 bases; junction bases not matched to a gene: 7. CDR3 DNA: TGTGCCTCCCGACAGGGACACAACTATGGCTACACCTTC. This translates into CASRQGHNYGYTF.